Below, 4 T cell receptor beta chains from the same sample are listed, as sequenced in a study of siplizumab effects on memory and regulatory T cells. TCRdb's table, derived via immunoSEQ multiplex PCR, lists solely in-frame clones and lacks some. The table has some 70,000 clones, over 75% seen once; the top ten hold about 1.7%. The sample was Tregs sorted from blood. The receptors stem from a human donor in good health.

V and J are TRBV7-9 and TRBJ2-7; possible D gene TRBD1, 6 bases. The CDR3 sequence is 15 residues long. The germline V gene encodes CDR1 SEHNR and CDR2 FQNEAQ (reference sequence). The germline V and J ends were trimmed by 1 base and 1 base, with 11 bases remaining between them. The CDR3: CASSLEGGISYEQYF. CDR3 nucleotide sequence: TGTGCCAGCAGCTTAGAAGGGGGTATATCCTACGAGCAGTACTTC.

The rearrangement links TRBV2 to TRBJ2-7; 14 bases are shared with TRBD2. Germline V gene data show CDR1 as SNHLY and CDR2 as FYNNEI. Trimming at V came to 8 bases and at J to 6 bases, leaving 3 bases not matched to a gene. CDR3 length: 13 amino acids. The CDR3 region is CASQGLAGVEQYF. The CDR3 DNA is TGTGCCAGCCAGGGACTAGCGGGAGTCGAGCAGTACTTC.

About this clone: One end of the junction varies from germline; a read error may be responsible. The V gene is TRBV19, the J gene TRBJ1-1, with D maybe TRBD1 (5 bases). Germline loops: CDR1 LNHDA, CDR2 SQIVND (reference sequence). The CDR3 is 14 amino acids. The CDR3 DNA reads as TGTGCCAGTAGGATAGGACACGGGCTTACTGAAGCTTTCTTT. This gives the protein CASRIGHGLTEAFF.

V is TRBV11-1 and J is TRBJ2-3; maybe TRBD2 (6 bases). Trimming left V 0 bases short and J 6 bases short, with 10 bases between. Germline V gene data show CDR1 as SGHAT and CDR2 as FQDESV (reference sequence). This CDR3 spans 14 amino acids. The CDR3 DNA sequence: TGTGCCAGCAGCTTAGCGGGACTTTTCGATACGCAGTATTTT. This encodes CASSLAGLFDTQYF.